These 29 T cell receptor beta chains were sequenced from one sample in a study of blood T cell repertoires in COVID-19. Measured with immunoSEQ multiplex PCR; TCRdb has only the in-frame clones, and not every one. This sample carries roughly 230,000 clones, approximately 89% of them seen once, and the ten largest clones take 4% to 5%. Sequenced sample: peripheral blood. The receptors were sampled from a woman aged 40 to 50 who had recovered from COVID-19.

The J gene is TRBJ1-1, the V gene TRBV5-1; no firm D call. Germline V gene lookup returns CDR1 SGHRS and CDR2 YFSETQ. The V and J ends lost 0 bases and 2 bases respectively, with 5 bases between them. The CDR3 is 13 residues long. The CDR3 reads CASSLGVNTEAFF. CDR3 DNA sequence: TGCGCCAGCAGCTTGGGAGTAAACACTGAAGCTTTCTTT.

The chain couples TRBV3-1 (or the pseudogene TRBV3-2) to TRBJ2-3; D gene uncertain. The germline V gene has CDR1 LGHDT and CDR2 YNNKEL (reference sequence). The V end was cut by 2 bases, the J end by 0 bases, with 6 bases between. This CDR3 contains 14 residues. The DNA of the CDR3 is TGTGCCAGCAGCCAACAGACTAGCACAGATACGCAGTATTTT. This codes for CASSQQTSTDTQYF.

The V and J genes are TRBV6-4 and TRBJ2-1; 7 positions match TRBD1. The V segment lost 3 bases and the J segment 3 bases; nucleotides outside the gene matches: 5. The CDR3 is 15 residues long. Per germline, CDR1 MRHNA and CDR2 SNTAGT. The CDR3 sequence: CASSEETGYYNEQFF. The CDR3 DNA is TGTGCCAGCAGTGAGGAGACAGGGTACTACAATGAGCAGTTCTTC.

The rearrangement links TRBV5-1 to TRBJ2-3; 10 bases match TRBD2. The CDR3 extends over 16 amino acids. Germline CDR1 and CDR2: SGHRS and YFSETQ. Trimming cost V 3 bases and J 7 bases; bases outside gene matches: 11. The CDR3 loop is CASSSPSGGVPYTQYF. The CDR3 nucleotides are TGCGCCAGCAGCTCGCCTAGCGGGGGTGTTCCTTATACGCAGTATTTT.

The rearrangement joins TRBV7-2 to TRBJ2-5; D possibly corresponds to TRBD2 (6 bases). Germline V gene lookup returns CDR1 SGHTA and CDR2 FQGNSA. The CDR3 is made up of 15 amino acids. The germline V and J ends were trimmed by 5 bases and 9 bases, with 22 bases remaining between them. CDR3 residues: CASSQRSGDGRAQYF. As DNA, the CDR3 is TGTGCCAGCAGCCAGAGGTCGGGGGACGGTCGGGCCCAGTACTTC.

The V call is TRBV7-7, the J call TRBJ2-3; the D is unclear. The CDR3 sequence is 13 residues long. Germline V gives CDR1 SSHAT, CDR2 FNYEAQ (reference sequence). Trimming took off 2 bases at V and 6 bases at J, with 9 bases between the two ends. The CDR3 reads CASSLNTRDTQYF. CDR3 DNA: TGTGCCAGCAGCTTAAACACCCGTGATACGCAGTATTTT.

This clone was observed a single time. The DNA of the CDR3 is TGCAGCGTTGTGACAGATAACTATGGCTACACCTTC. It codes for CSVVTDNYGYTF. The rearrangement joins TRBV29-1 to TRBJ1-2; D may be TRBD1 (5 bases). There are 12 residues in the CDR3. Germline V gene data show CDR1 as SQVTM and CDR2 as ANQGSEA. Trimming removed 4 bases at V and 1 base at J, with 7 bases between.

V gene TRBV5-4 combines with J gene TRBJ1-1; D unresolved. Looked up from germline, CDR1 is SGHNT and CDR2 is YYREEE (reference sequence). The germline V and J ends were trimmed by 5 bases and 5 bases, with 13 bases remaining between them. CDR3 length equals 13 residues. The CDR3 is CASSLGGETEAFF. The CDR3 DNA reads TGTGCCAGCAGTCTAGGCGGCGAGACTGAAGCTTTCTTT.

J is TRBJ2-5 and V is TRBV5-6, with 7 bases lining up with TRBD1. The germline V gene has CDR1 SGHDT and CDR2 YYEEEE. The V and J ends lost 4 bases and 5 bases, in that order; junction bases with no gene match: 5. The CDR3 length is 13 residues. The chain's CDR3 is CASSPGQPETQYF. DNA for the CDR3: TGTGCCAGCAGCCCGGGACAGCCGGAGACCCAGTACTTC.

The chain links TRBV5-1 to TRBJ2-3; 12 bases line up with TRBD2. The V gene end was trimmed by 2 bases and the J gene end by 0 bases; junction bases not matched to a gene: 7. The CDR3 extends over 18 amino acids. Germline lookup yields CDR1 SGHRS and CDR2 YFSETQ. The CDR3 reads CASSFGTSGGYSTDTQYF. The CDR3 region has the DNA TGCGCCAGCAGCTTCGGTACTAGCGGGGGGTATAGCACAGATACGCAGTATTTT.

V usage is TRBV5-1 and J usage is TRBJ1-1; TRBD1 matches at 10 bases. CDR3 length equals 16 residues. Germline CDR1 is SGHRS and CDR2 is YFSETQ. Trimming removed 4 bases from V and 4 bases from J; junction bases left unmatched: 10. This CDR3 is CASSRLDRGDGTEAFF. CDR3 coding DNA: TGCGCCAGCAGCCGACTGGACAGGGGGGATGGCACTGAAGCTTTCTTT.

This chain connects TRBV23-1 to TRBJ2-7; 10 nucleotides match TRBD2. TRBV23-1 carries the ORF label, with uncertain function. J lost 2 bases, V lost 11 bases, and 15 bases had no gene match. The CDR3 covers 16 residues. The CDR3, as DNA: TGCGCCCGGGCAAGCGGGAGGGGGATTGTAACCTACGAGCAGTACGTC. It specifies CARASGRGIVTYEQYV.

The chain employs TRBV7-3 and TRBJ2-3, with a possible D match to TRBD2 (6 bases). Trimming took off 3 bases at V and 4 bases at J, with 14 bases between the two ends. CDR1 is SGHTA and CDR2 is FQGTGA in the germline V gene. This CDR3 spans 15 amino acids. The CDR3 coding sequence is TGTGCCAGCAGCTTTAACCCGCGGGGTTCAGATACGCAGTATTTT. Translating gives CASSFNPRGSDTQYF.

The chain links TRBV3-1 (or the pseudogene TRBV3-2) to TRBJ1-4; no clear D. V was cut by 4 bases and J by 2 bases, with 8 bases left in between. Germline CDR1 reads LGHDT; CDR2 reads YNNKEL (reference sequence). The CDR3 runs to 14 residues. The CDR3, as DNA: TGTGCCAGCAGCCCGACGGGGACTAATGAAAAACTGTTTTTT. It yields the protein CASSPTGTNEKLFF.

In DNA form, the CDR3 reads TGCGCCAGCAGTGCAACCCAGGGGAACAATGAGCAGTTCTTC. Protein product: CASSATQGNNEQFF. The chain employs TRBV10-1 and TRBJ2-1, with D possibly TRBD1 on 6 matching bases. Per germline, CDR1 WNHNN and CDR2 SYGVQD (reference sequence). The CDR3 contains 14 residues. Trimming removed 4 bases from V and 5 bases from J, with 12 bases in between.

This chain links TRBV3-1 (or the pseudogene TRBV3-2) with TRBJ2-1; 8 bases line up with TRBD1. Unmatched junction bases numbered 12, after V lost 4 bases and J lost 7 bases. Germline CDR1 LGHDT, CDR2 YNNKEL (reference sequence). CDR3 length: 16 amino acids. The CDR3 bases are TGTGCCAGCAGCCCGAGGACCGGGACAGGATATAATGAGCAGTTCTTC. Translated, it gives CASSPRTGTGYNEQFF.

This chain uses TRBV19 with TRBJ1-2; D perhaps matches TRBD1 (6 bases). The CDR3 has 12 amino acids. Germline loops: CDR1 LNHDA, CDR2 SQIVND (reference sequence). V was shortened by 3 bases and J by 7 bases, with 9 bases between the two germline ends. This CDR3 reads CASSIRGFGYTF. DNA for the CDR3: TGTGCCAGTAGTATCAGGGGCTTTGGCTACACCTTC.

The chain combines TRBV21-1 with TRBJ2-7; TRBD1 is taken as the D call from the table, unchecked against the DNA. TRBV21-1 is classified as a pseudogene. The CDR3 consists of 14 residues. The CDR3 spells CASTERTGWYEQYV. CDR3 nucleotide sequence: TGTGCCAGCACCGAACGGACAGGGTGGTACGAGCAGTACGTC.

This clone was recorded once. This chain joins TRBV5-6 and TRBJ1-4, with 7 positions matching TRBD1. V trimming: 6 bases; J trimming: 0 bases; junction bases outside the gene matches: 8. This CDR3 is built from 16 residues. Germline V gene data show CDR1 as SGHDT and CDR2 as YYEEEE. The CDR3 loop is CASNRQGSATNEKLFF. CDR3 bases: TGTGCCAGCAACAGACAGGGATCCGCAACTAATGAAAAACTGTTTTTT.

This chain links TRBV20-1 with TRBJ2-1; a weak D match, TRBD2 (5 bases). Per the germline V gene, CDR1 is DFQATT and CDR2 is SNEGSKA (reference sequence). Trimming stripped 3 bases from V and 7 bases from J, with 13 bases between. The CDR3 runs 13 residues. The chain's CDR3 is CSASRELLNEQFF. CDR3 bases: TGCAGTGCTAGTCGGGAACTTTTGAATGAGCAGTTCTTC.

The CDR3 sequence: CASSLGTGYEQYV. In nucleotides, the CDR3 is TGTGCCAGCAGCTTAGGGACAGGCTACGAGCAGTACGTC. The rearrangement links TRBV7-8 to TRBJ2-7; TRBD1 agrees at 7 bases. The V gene's germline CDR1 is SGHVS and CDR2 FQNEAQ. J lost 3 bases, V lost 1 base, and 0 bases had no gene match. This CDR3 region has 13 residues.

This clone was observed a handful of times. V usage is TRBV24-1 and J usage is TRBJ2-7, with D perhaps TRBD2 (5 bases). V was trimmed by 4 bases and J by 6 bases, leaving 27 bases between them. This CDR3 contains 18 residues. Germline CDR1 reads KGHDR; CDR2 reads SFDVKD. The CDR3 coding sequence is TGTGCCACCAGTGACCTTTCGAGGGTTGATTCCCGTCAATTCGAGCAGTACGTC. Encoded protein: CATSDLSRVDSRQFEQYV.

The chain links TRBV19 to TRBJ2-1, with D possibly being TRBD2 (5 bases). V shed 4 bases and J shed 7 bases, with 14 bases lying between them. The CDR3 is 14 residues long. Per the germline V gene, CDR1 is LNHDA and CDR2 is SQIVND (reference sequence). CDR3 sequence: CASSKTNGLNEQFF. The DNA for the CDR3 is TGTGCCAGTAGTAAAACCAATGGACTTAATGAGCAGTTCTTC. Filled out from reference TRBV19 and TRBJ2-1, the complete variable domain reads DGGITQSPKYLFRKEGQNVTLSCEQNLNHDAMYWYRQDPGQGLRLIYYSQIVNDFQKGDIAEGYSVSREKKESFPLTVTSAQKNPTAFYLCASSKTNGLNEQFFGPGTRLTVL.

The chain recombines TRBV2 with TRBJ2-3; 12 bases match TRBD2. Trimming removed 3 bases from V and 6 bases from J; junction bases left unmatched: 4. This CDR3 region has 15 residues. Germline lookup yields CDR1 SNHLY and CDR2 FYNNEI. CDR3: CASSDGLAGMDTQYF. The CDR3 nucleotides are TGTGCCAGCAGTGACGGACTAGCGGGAATGGATACGCAGTATTTT.

This clone was detected only a few times. This chain connects TRBV19 to TRBJ1-1; D uncertain. V lost 3 bases and J 0 bases, leaving 5 bases between the germline ends. Germline V gives CDR1 LNHDA, CDR2 SQIVND (reference sequence). The CDR3 sequence is 13 residues long. As DNA, the CDR3 is TGTGCCAGTAGTATTCAGGTGAACACTGAAGCTTTCTTT. Translation gives CASSIQVNTEAFF.

The chain links TRBV6-5 to TRBJ2-7; 8 nucleotides align to TRBD1. The CDR3 sequence is 15 residues long. CDR1 is MNHEY and CDR2 is SVGAGI in the germline V gene. V was clipped by 8 bases and J by 2 bases; unmatched bases: 11. The CDR3 spells CASASGTGLTYEQYV. The CDR3 DNA follows: TGTGCCAGCGCATCCGGGACAGGCTTAACCTACGAGCAGTACGTC.

The chain joins TRBV6-1 to TRBJ1-6; 8 nucleotides align to TRBD1. CDR3 length equals 15 residues. Per germline, CDR1 MNHNS and CDR2 SASEGT. V was pared by 7 bases and J by 6 bases, with 8 bases of the junction left unmatched. The CDR3 sequence: CASKPGQDLNSPLHF. The CDR3 DNA is TGTGCCAGCAAGCCGGGACAGGATCTTAATTCACCCCTCCACTTT.

This clone showed up just a few times. The chain is built from TRBV3-1 (or the pseudogene TRBV3-2) and TRBJ2-2, with D perhaps matching TRBD1 (6 bases). Germline V CDR1 and CDR2: LGHDT, YNNKEL (reference sequence). CDR3 length: 13 amino acids. V dropped 8 bases and J dropped 0 bases, with 7 bases sitting between them. CDR3 amino acids: CASRDTNTGELFF. In DNA form, the CDR3 reads TGTGCCAGCCGGGACACGAACACCGGGGAGCTGTTTTTT.

This clone appeared once. The chain couples TRBV15 to TRBJ1-3; D call uncertain. Per the germline V gene, CDR1 is LNHNV and CDR2 is YYDKDF (reference sequence). This CDR3 spans 15 amino acids. Trimming took 3 bases from V and 0 from J, leaving 9 bases between them. The CDR3 loop reads CATSREQSSGNTIYF. The CDR3 DNA reads TGTGCCACCAGCAGGGAGCAGAGCTCTGGAAACACCATATATTTT.